This T cell receptor beta chain was recorded in a study of blood T cell repertoires in COVID-19. Turning to the study itself: Sites across the United States, Italy and Spain contributed samples from acute and convalescent COVID-19.

This CDR3 region has 17 residues. CDR1 SGDLS and CDR2 YYNGEE come from the germline V gene. The assay was immunoSEQ multiplex PCR, and TCRdb's table has in-frame clones only and misses some. In the table there are approximately 160,000 clones, 90% of which are singletons. Worth noting for this clone: One end of the junction does not line up with germline, which may come from a read error.

J is TRBJ2-5 and V is TRBV9, with 16 bases lining up with TRBD2. The receptor's source is a man aged 45-60 years with acute or convalescent COVID-19. Sequencing was done on a sample of peripheral blood. The chain's CDR3 is CARSGGTSGGAGETQYF. The CDR3 region has the DNA TGTGCCCGCAGCGGCGGGACTAGCGGGGGGGCCGGGGAGACCCAGTACTTC.